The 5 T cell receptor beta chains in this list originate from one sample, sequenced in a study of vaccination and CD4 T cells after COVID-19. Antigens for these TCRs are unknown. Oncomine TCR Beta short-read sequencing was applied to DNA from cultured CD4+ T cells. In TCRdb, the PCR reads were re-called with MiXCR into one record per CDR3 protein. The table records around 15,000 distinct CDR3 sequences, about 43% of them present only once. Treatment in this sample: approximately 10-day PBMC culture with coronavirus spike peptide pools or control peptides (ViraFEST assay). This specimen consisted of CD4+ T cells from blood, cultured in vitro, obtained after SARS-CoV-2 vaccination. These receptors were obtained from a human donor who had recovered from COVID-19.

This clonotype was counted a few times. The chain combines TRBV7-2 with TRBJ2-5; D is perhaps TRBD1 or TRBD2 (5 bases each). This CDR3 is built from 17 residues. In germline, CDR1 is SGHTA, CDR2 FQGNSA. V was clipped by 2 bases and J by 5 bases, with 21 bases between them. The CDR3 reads CASSLTSGTGATETQYF. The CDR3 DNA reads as TGTGCCAGCAGCTTAACATCCGGGACCGGGGCAACGGAGACCCAGTACTTC.

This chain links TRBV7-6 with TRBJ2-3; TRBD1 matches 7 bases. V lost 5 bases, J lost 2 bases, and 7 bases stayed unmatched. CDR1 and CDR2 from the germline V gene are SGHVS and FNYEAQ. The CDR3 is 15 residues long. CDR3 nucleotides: TGTGCCAGCAGCCCGGGACAGCCACTCACAGATACGCAGTATTTT. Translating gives CASSPGQPLTDTQYF. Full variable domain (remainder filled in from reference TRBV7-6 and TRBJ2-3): GAGVSQSPRYKVTKRGQDVALRCDPISGHVSLYWYRQALGQGPEFLTYFNYEAQQDKSGLPNDRFSAERPEGSISTLTIQRTEQRDSAMYRCASSPGQPLTDTQYFGPGTRLTVL.

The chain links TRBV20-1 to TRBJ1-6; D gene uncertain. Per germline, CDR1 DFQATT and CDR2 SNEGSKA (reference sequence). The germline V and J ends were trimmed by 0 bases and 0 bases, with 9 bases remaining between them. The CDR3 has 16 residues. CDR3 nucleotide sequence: TGCAGTGCTAGAGACCAACAGAGCTCCTATAATTCACCCCTCCACTTT. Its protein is CSARDQQSSYNSPLHF.

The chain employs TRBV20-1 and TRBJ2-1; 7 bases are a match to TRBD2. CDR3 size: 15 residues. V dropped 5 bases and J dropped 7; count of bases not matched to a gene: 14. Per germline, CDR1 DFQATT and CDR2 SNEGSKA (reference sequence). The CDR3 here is CSASPAGGRLNEQFF. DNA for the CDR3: TGCAGTGCTTCCCCGGCCGGGGGGAGACTTAATGAGCAGTTCTTC.

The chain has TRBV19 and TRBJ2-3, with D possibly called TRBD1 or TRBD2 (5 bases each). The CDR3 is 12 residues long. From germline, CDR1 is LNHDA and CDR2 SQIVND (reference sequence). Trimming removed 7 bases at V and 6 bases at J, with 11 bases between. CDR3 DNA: TGTGCCAGTAACCGGGGCGGTGATACGCAGTATTTT. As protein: CASNRGGDTQYF.